Sequencing of this TCR beta chain was carried out in a study of cytomegalovirus exposure and HLA in healthy donors (dated by TCRdb to 2016 to 2017). Turning to the overall study: An earlier analysis of 587 of the donors reported 250 to 350 Gb of sequence data and some 100 million unique TCR beta sequences from 150 million to 200 million T cells. Approximately 310 gigabases of sequencing data and around 88 million unique TCR sequences made up an early release that covered nearly 650 HLA-typed donors. Among the roughly 430 genotyped donors, around 81% belonged to the genetic ancestry cluster associated with self-reported Caucasian donors. The study aimed to test whether signatures of past pathogen exposure could be identified by cataloging public T cell receptors. The study used immunosequencing to profile the T cell repertoires of 670 or so subjects and linked those repertoires to cytomegalovirus serostatus. Along with the approximately 600-subject first cohort, a separate validation cohort of over 90 different subjects was used. High-throughput TCR immunosequencing, statistical association of individual TCRs with disease status, and machine learning were combined to predict cytomegalovirus infection status. A later analysis re-analyzed previously published TCR beta repertoires from several hundred donors and added high-resolution HLA genotyping to study TCR occurrence patterns. In the later analysis, no new phenotypic data were used to find candidate immune exposures; instead, reliance was placed on TCR beta sequences and their occurrence across donors. An earlier analysis of about 600 of the donors used high-throughput TCR beta sequencing to judge whether each TCR beta V gene segment behaved as functional or pseudogenic. Donor age, sex, ethnicity and CMV serostatus were collected together with the repertoire data. A later genetic analysis took genome-wide SNP genotypes for about 65% of the 666 donors and used that subset as a discovery cohort. All discovery cohort repertoires had been generated using a single sequencing platform. Both class I and class II loci were covered by HLA typing, at four-digit resolution. Typing coverage differed by locus: A, B, C, DRB1 and DQB1 were typed in about 620-630 donors, DQA1 in approximately 520, DPA1 in 600 to 610, and DPB1 in roughly 450. Roughly five DR-DQ haplotypes were handled as single units for association and clustering, since linkage in the cohort was strong. Among 300 to 500 genotyped donors of the cohort, an average of roughly 230,000 unique TCR beta nucleotide sequences was sequenced per donor, of which about 19% were non-productive.

As to this clone: The clone's antigen remains unknown. Base quality data are lacking; no much larger clone is found one base away.

Here is what the overall study found, with its caveats: Broadly in line with IMGT annotations, most TCR beta V segments showed up in productive rearrangements about 87% or about 30% of the time in an earlier analysis of a few hundred of the donors. The presence/absence analyses assumed that sequencing depth was roughly uniform across donors, and that assumption may not be true. A later genetic analysis reported fewer N-insertions in productive TCRs among donors in an Asian-associated ancestry cluster than the roughly 720-donor mean. A later genetic analysis associated a missense DCLRE1C variant with V-gene and J-gene trimming of TCR beta chains, and an independent cohort replicated the association. A few of the identified cytomegalovirus-associated TCR beta chains were confirmed in vitro to be specific for cytomegalovirus antigens. The sequencing pipeline was judged likely to have produced a cluster of highly shared sequence variants as a technical artifact. Several of the top co-occurrence clusters appeared to be linked to parvovirus B19, influenza, CMV and Epstein-Barr virus, according to a later analysis. Correlated functional status among segregating V segments might reflect linkage disequilibrium, but an unknown experimental factor could not be ruled out. Because counts were too low, seventeen rarely observed V segments, including chromosome 9 orphons, were excluded from the earlier analysis of 587 of the donors. When HLA alleles, especially DR and DQ, strongly co-occurred, attributing TCR associations to individual alleles was difficult. Because some donors lacked HLA typing at each locus, the association tests relied only on the typed subset. This cohort had only TCR beta chains sequenced, and the lack of alpha or paired-chain data limited which features could be detected. Most TCR sequences were observed very rarely across donors, whereas some public TCRs were present in many individuals. A later analysis found that most CMV-associated TCR beta chains appeared HLA-restricted, with HLA associations seemingly driven largely by CMV exposure. Immune exposure information for the cohort was limited to CMV serostatus. The classifier was reported to diagnose cytomegalovirus status with high specificity and sensitivity in both the original cohort and the validation cohort. Specific HLA alleles were associated with some 15,000 TCR beta sequences at a false discovery rate of 0.05 in a later analysis. A later analysis found that TCR association rates varied across HLA loci, with DRB1 alleles showing the most associated TCRs and HLA-C alleles the fewest. The study listed 164 TCR beta chains as associated with cytomegalovirus. According to the authors, the approach could potentially be generalized to other disease states and immunological phenotypes. A further reported finding was that TCR beta sequences accurately predicted the HLA-A and HLA-B alleles for most subjects in the first cohort. In a later analysis, HLA-associated TCR beta chains were found to be more clonally expanded and to have lower generation probabilities than equally common non-associated chains.

Library prep was done by the immunoSEQ multiplex PCR assay. For the multiplex PCR, a mixture combining 60 forward primers for TCR Vbeta segments and 13 reverse primers for TCR Jbeta segments was used. A multiplex PCR assay on genomic DNA amplified the CDR3 region of rearranged TCR beta genes. On the Illumina HiSeq System, the amplified TCR beta libraries were sequenced as 87-base-pair reads. In the paper's pipeline: In a later analysis, 80 million or so unique TCR beta chains were counted across the 500 to 850 repertoires, and roughly 10 million of these chains were shared by at least two donors. Raw reads were error-corrected and collapsed into unique sequences by a nearest-neighbor algorithm in which closely related sequences were merged to remove PCR and sequencing errors. V, D and J gene segments were assigned by aligning CDR3 sequences to IMGT reference sequences. Each retained sequence needed at least a six-nucleotide match to both a V gene segment and a J gene segment. Rearrangements were classified as productive when the CDR3 lacked stop codons and remained in frame with V and J, and all other rearrangements were classified as non-productive. CDR3 was defined by IMGT convention, running from the second conserved V-encoded cysteine to the conserved J-encoded phenylalanine. The earlier analysis of about 590 of the donors excluded sequences that lacked an unambiguous match to a single V gene segment. In an earlier analysis of approximately 560 of the donors, a V segment was called functional when productive rearrangements were above 56.7%, and segregating when the standard deviation between donors exceeded 5%. A statistical classification framework was developed to diagnose cytomegalovirus status using the catalog of TCR beta chain sequences. A later analysis assigned V and J genes by comparing TCR nucleotide sequences with IMGT/GENE-DB human TR gene sequences. In a later analysis, CDR3 sequences and most-parsimonious VDJ recombination scenarios were assigned using the TCRdist pipeline. A later analysis defined each TCR beta chain by its CDR3 amino acid sequence plus V-gene family, and excluded reads lacking a unique V-gene family. A later analysis removed roughly 590 highly shared, low-generation-probability nucleotide sequences to deal with suspected cross-contamination and a sequencing artifact. In a later analysis, a clonal expansion index was calculated for each public chain from normalized within-repertoire ranks of inferred template counts. A later analysis computed generation probabilities with a VDJ recombination model fitted to out-of-frame rearrangements, and checked the results against IGoR. A later analysis scored TCR-TCR, TCR-HLA and TCR-CMV co-occurrence with hypergeometric tests, applying a repertoire-size bias correction to TCR pairs. False discovery rates were estimated in a later analysis by permuting HLA or CMV assignments 20 times. In a later analysis, co-occurring TCRs were grouped with DBSCAN, and TCRdist sequence similarity was added when clustering was performed within HLA-allele-positive subsets. Repertoires with fewer than 30,000 or more than 120,000 public chains were left out of co-occurrence clustering, as were roughly five repertoires with anomalous nucleotide sharing. TCRdb obtained this table from immuneACCESS and retained in-frame rearrangements with V and J assigned. These tables miss some clones; where compared with another copy, unresolved V genes account for less than half of the shortfall, and the remainder is unexplained. V and J calls plus clone size are reproduced from that table; the DNA served to infer D and trimming. The sample contains under 200,000 clones, around 77% of them found a single time. The ten largest clones take up 2% to 2.5% of the sample.

In total, 500 to 700 healthy bone marrow donors made up the cohort. Cohort members were all nominally healthy when sampled, although unrecorded immune exposures were likely present. The donor was CMV seronegative and belonged to the group of around 350 seronegative cohort members. Each donor provided a peripheral blood sample, and peripheral blood mononuclear cells were used for TCR beta sequencing. The Qiagen DNeasy Blood Extraction Kit was used to extract genomic DNA from the blood cell samples. This TCR derives from a man aged 55 to 70 in good health and CMV-seronegative. The sequencing sample was made of PBMCs.

The DNA sequence is as follows: TGCGCCAGCAGCTTGGCGGCCTCCGGGACACGGATCTACGAGCAGTACTTC. This encodes CASSLAASGTRIYEQYF. In this chain, TRBV5-1 is recombined with TRBJ2-7, and possibly TRBD1, on 6 matching bases. The CDR3 sequence holds 17 residues, the cysteine and phenylalanine included. Just CDR3 DNA is preserved here, 51 bases in frame from base 1. Via the germline V gene, CDR1 is SGHRS and CDR2 YFSETQ. V lost 0 bases and J lost 3 bases; the stretch between them is 19 bases long. The full variable domain, completed from the reference TRBV5-1 and TRBJ2-7 proteins outside the CDR3, reads KAGVTQTPRYLIKTRGQQVTLSCSPISGHRSVSWYQQTPGQGLQFLFEYFSETQRNKGNFPGRFSGRQFSNSRSEMNVSTLELGDSALYLCASSLAASGTRIYEQYFGPGTRLTVT.